This T cell receptor beta chain was found in a study of blood T cell repertoires in COVID-19. Study-wide context: Samples of COVID-19 (acute and convalescent) were obtained from the United States, Italy and Spain. PBMCs, B-cell-depleted T cells, or T cells were the source of the cDNA or gDNA that made up the material.

The CDR3 runs to 16 residues. Trimming stripped 0 bases from V and 1 base from J, with 11 bases between. Germline CDR1 and CDR2: LGHNA and YNFKEQ. In the original workflow: Estimation of nucleated cell counts relied on the amplification of reference gene primers. Clones were read by immunoSEQ multiplex PCR, and TCRdb kept only the in-frame ones, dropping some. The V and J calls and clone size are taken from that table; D and trimming were inferred from the DNA. This table holds some 210,000 clones, roughly four fifths found once. The sample was peripheral blood. This chain links TRBV4-2 with TRBJ2-3; weak D call: TRBD2 (5 bases). This receptor was obtained from a woman aged 45-60 years with active or convalescent COVID-19. The CDR3 DNA sequence: TGTGCCAGCAGCCAAGAGTTGGGAGAGGGCACAGATACGCAGTATTTT. Protein sequence: CASSQELGEGTDTQYF.